The clone carrying this T cell receptor beta chain was counted only a few times. What it recognizes is unknown. This entry belongs to a study of vaccination and CD4 T cells after COVID-19. For the study at large: Participants got two doses of BNT162b2 or mRNA-1273 vaccine. Investigators took post-vaccine samples a median about 65 days after dose two, within a range of 14 to 241. Whole-study findings and limits: Data came from relatively few convalescent patients and lacked early post-infection timepoints. Looking at convalescent patients, 304 of their 307 vaccine-specific clones were spike mono-reactive.

At the Johns Hopkins FTIC core, DNA taken from cultured CD4+ T cells was sequenced by way of the Oncomine TCR Beta short-read assay. TCRdb fed the PCR reads into MiXCR, producing one record per CDR3 protein. Here the sample spans some 8,600 distinct CDR3 sequences, roughly 61% being singletons. After removal of 3 bases from V and 0 bases from J, the junction contained 2 bases not matched to a gene. Germline V gene sequence: CDR1 MNHNS, CDR2 SASEGT. This CDR3 contains 16 residues. Treatment reported: roughly 10-day PBMC culture with coronavirus spike peptide pools or control peptides (ViraFEST assay). Gathering of the CD4+ T cells, from the unexposed donor, took place before the COVID-19 pandemic (2011-2018).

This clonotype was obtained from a human donor in good health. The chain is built from TRBV6-1 and TRBJ2-2; 9 bases are shared with TRBD1. Sequenced input: CD4+ T cells from blood, cultured in vitro. CDR3: CASSDGTGSNTGELFF. As DNA, the CDR3 is TGTGCCAGCAGTGATGGGACAGGGTCGAACACCGGGGAGCTGTTTTTT.